Included here is one TCR beta chain sequence, with context. Its target is not known. This record belongs to a study of T-cell memory formation after mild COVID-19. Background on the study: Largely donor-specific TCR clusters were found.

A single record per CDR3 protein comes from TCRdb applying MiXCR to the 5' RACE reads. Seen here are 250,000 or so distinct CDR3 sequences, about 20% observed once, and the top ten hold 20% to 25%. Germline values: CDR1 SGHRS, CDR2 YFSETQ. V was pared by 2 bases and J by 5 bases, with 11 bases of the junction left unmatched. This CDR3 spans 18 amino acids. Study observations and caveats: Some SARS-CoV-2-responding clones were already detected in memory before infection.

The chain links TRBV5-1 to TRBJ2-5; 14 positions match TRBD2. Sequenced material: PBMCs or a T cell subset sorted from them (not recorded which). This clonotype was obtained from a man aged 18 to 29 who had mild COVID-19 (a few samples of this study predate the infection). Cell type and time point are not known. The CDR3 region is CASSFGTSGGPGRETQYF. CDR3 bases: TGCGCCAGCAGCTTTGGGACTAGCGGGGGACCAGGGCGGGAGACCCAGTACTTC.